This T cell receptor beta chain originates from a study of blood T cell repertoires in COVID-19. About the study: Material from acute and convalescent COVID-19 was sourced from the United States, Italy and Spain. T cells, B-cell-depleted T cells, or PBMCs supplied cDNA or gDNA.

Under the authors' procedure: Scientists estimated how many nucleated cells there were by amplifying reference gene primers. Produced via immunoSEQ multiplex PCR; TCRdb's table is partial and in-frame only. V, J and clone size are those of that table, while D and trimming were read from the DNA. Of about 210,000 clones in the sample, 80% were seen once. The sample consisted of peripheral blood. This receptor was identified in a man aged 55 to 69 with acute or convalescent COVID-19.

The chain's CDR3 is CASSPAAGTLFHGYTF. CDR3 sequence (DNA): TGTGCCAGCTCACCAGCCGCGGGAACACTTTTCCATGGCTACACCTTC. This chain links TRBV18 with TRBJ1-2; D remains ambiguous. CDR1 is KGHSH, CDR2 LQKENI, per germline. The CDR3 loop spans 16 amino acids. Trimming cost V 2 bases and J 6 bases, with 19 bases left between them.